These 20 T cell receptor beta chains share one sample of origin, sequenced in a study of cytomegalovirus exposure and HLA in healthy donors (dated by TCRdb to between 2016 and 2019). The receptor library was made with the immunoSEQ multiplex PCR assay. A mixture of 60 forward primers for TCR Vbeta segments and 13 reverse primers for TCR Jbeta segments was used in the multiplex PCR. TCRdb re-hosts the immuneACCESS table, in-frame sequences only. Its copies lack some clones; in the studies checked, an unresolved V gene accounts for under half of them, and the cause for the rest is not known. The sample data list 140,000 to 150,000 clones, and around 80% of these were observed just once. The ten largest account for roughly 2.9% of the sample. Sequencing used PBMCs. The receptors were sampled from a female donor in good health and CMV-seronegative.

The chain combines TRBV7-9 with TRBJ1-2; 10 positions agree with TRBD1. This CDR3 is 16 amino acids long. The junction had 12 bases not matched to a gene; V was cut back by 5 bases and J by 6 bases. CDR1 and CDR2 from the germline V gene are SEHNR and FQNEAQ (reference sequence). The DNA for the CDR3 is TGTGCCAGCAGCGGACCCGGGACAGGGGCGAACGATGGCTACACCTTC. The encoded protein is CASSGPGTGANDGYTF.

The chain joins TRBV10-3 to TRBJ2-5, with 10 bases lining up with TRBD2. The CDR3 contains 16 residues. Trimming at V came to 3 bases and at J to 5 bases, leaving 9 bases not matched to a gene. The germline CDR1 and CDR2 sequences are ENHRY and SYGVKD. The CDR3 here is CAISEGASGRGETQYF. The DNA of the CDR3 is TGTGCCATCAGTGAAGGGGCTAGCGGGAGAGGTGAGACCCAGTACTTC.

The rearrangement links TRBV28 to TRBJ1-5; a weak D match, TRBD1 (6 bases). The germline CDR1 and CDR2 sequences are MDHEN and SYDVKM. With 6 bases removed from V and 3 bases from J, the gap between germline ends came to 15 bases. This CDR3 contains 15 residues. CDR3 sequence: CASRRTGGNNQPQHF. The CDR3 coding sequence is TGTGCCAGCAGACGAACGGGGGGCAACAATCAGCCCCAGCATTTT. The whole variable domain, remainder taken from reference TRBV28 and TRBJ1-5, is DVKVTQSSRYLVKRTGEKVFLECVQDMDHENMFWYRQDPGLGLRLIYFSYDVKMKEKGDIPEGYSVSREKKERFSLILESASTNQTSMYLCASRRTGGNNQPQHFGDGTRLSIL.

The chain carries TRBV7-2 and TRBJ1-1, with D unresolved. Germline V lookup: CDR1 SGHTA, CDR2 FQGNSA. Trimming stripped 4 bases from V and 8 bases from J, with 11 bases between. This CDR3 contains 12 residues. The CDR3 DNA reads as TGTGCCAGCAGCTCCCCGAGGCGGGAAGCTTTCTTT. This sequence encodes CASSSPRREAFF.

The gene calls are TRBV7-8 and TRBJ1-1, with no clear D. With 7 bases removed from V and 4 bases from J, the gap between germline ends came to 25 bases. This CDR3 is 17 amino acids long. Germline V CDR1 and CDR2: SGHVS, FQNEAQ. CDR3 DNA sequence: TGTGCCAGCACCAAAACCACCTTTCGGGTGAGGAGCACTGAAGCTTTCTTT. It is translated as CASTKTTFRVRSTEAFF.

The chain recombines TRBV6-6 with TRBJ2-2; TRBD1 might be the D (5 bases). V was cut by 0 bases and J by 5 bases, with 10 bases left in between. The V gene's germline CDR1 is MNHNY and CDR2 SVGAGI (reference sequence). CDR3 length equals 15 residues. CDR3 in amino acids: CASSYSGRNTGELFF. For the CDR3, the DNA is TGTGCCAGCAGTTACTCGGGGCGAAATACCGGGGAGCTGTTTTTT.

V usage is TRBV5-6 and J usage is TRBJ1-1; no reliable D call. Trimming took off 3 bases at V and 6 bases at J, with 18 bases between the two ends. The V gene's germline CDR1 is SGHDT and CDR2 YYEEEE. There are 15 residues in the CDR3. Here the CDR3 reads CASSSESAPSAEAFF. For the CDR3, the DNA is TGTGCCAGCAGCTCAGAGAGCGCCCCGAGTGCTGAAGCTTTCTTT.

This rearrangement joins TRBV4-1 to TRBJ2-2; TRBD2 matches at 7 bases. The trim removed 2 bases at V and 1 base at J, leaving 7 bases unmatched. The CDR3 totals 17 residues. CDR1 MGHRA and CDR2 YSYEKL come from the germline V gene. The CDR3 nucleotides read TGCGCCAGCAGCCAATATTCTGGGGGGGGGAACACCGGGGAGCTGTTTTTT. It yields the protein CASSQYSGGGNTGELFF.

This clone was seen a few times. This chain links TRBV5-1 with TRBJ1-1; possible D gene TRBD1, 5 bases. Germline CDR1 and CDR2: SGHRS and YFSETQ. The V end was cut by 0 bases, the J end by 0 bases, with 9 bases between. This CDR3 is 15 amino acids long. CDR3 region: CASSLAAGVNTEAFF. The CDR3 bases are TGCGCCAGCAGCTTGGCCGCGGGGGTGAACACTGAAGCTTTCTTT.

The V and J genes are TRBV25-1 and TRBJ1-1; D is unclear. There are 11 residues in the CDR3. Germline V gene sequence: CDR1 MGHDK, CDR2 SYGVNS. V was pared by 4 bases and J by 5 bases, with 5 bases between. The CDR3 bases are TGTGCCAGCAGTGTTAGTACTGAAGCTTTCTTT. This encodes CASSVSTEAFF.

This chain uses TRBV28 with TRBJ2-5; weak D call: TRBD1 (6 bases). Trimming pared 5 bases from V and 1 base from J, leaving 8 bases between. Germline V CDR1 and CDR2: MDHEN, SYDVKM. The CDR3 contains 13 residues. The CDR3: CASSRDTQETQYF. CDR3 DNA: TGTGCCAGCAGTCGGGACACCCAAGAGACCCAGTACTTC.

The chain joins TRBV29-1 to TRBJ2-7; tentatively, D is TRBD1 (6 bases). CDR1 is SQVTM, CDR2 ANQGSEA, per germline. This CDR3 is 14 amino acids long. V lost 6 bases and J lost 0, with 15 bases in between. Here the CDR3 reads CSVGFGQPSYEQYF. In DNA, the CDR3 is TGCAGCGTGGGATTTGGACAGCCCTCCTACGAGCAGTACTTC.

The V call is TRBV27, the J call TRBJ1-2; no reliable D call. The CDR3 has 16 residues. Germline loops: CDR1 MNHEY, CDR2 SMNVEV (reference sequence). Trimming took off 5 bases at V and 8 bases at J, with 24 bases between the two ends. Written as DNA, the CDR3 is TGTGCCAGCAGTCCCACCCCCCTAATAGTTTTCAGGGGCTACACCTTC. It yields the protein CASSPTPLIVFRGYTF.

This chain uses TRBV5-6 with TRBJ1-6, with 8 bases matching TRBD1. Germline CDR1 reads SGHDT; CDR2 reads YYEEEE. The CDR3 contains 16 residues. The V segment lost 4 bases and the J segment 8 bases; nucleotides outside the gene matches: 11. The CDR3 region is CASSTQDRGGYSPLHF. The DNA for the CDR3 is TGTGCCAGCAGCACTCAAGACAGGGGTGGATATTCACCCCTCCACTTT.

This chain joins TRBV29-1 and TRBJ1-2; 9 bases are shared with TRBD1. Trimming cost V 5 bases and J 2 bases; bases outside gene matches: 3. The CDR3 sequence is 13 residues long. Germline loops: CDR1 SQVTM, CDR2 ANQGSEA. For the CDR3, the DNA is TGCAGCGTTCGGACAGGGGAAAACTATGGCTACACCTTC. Protein product: CSVRTGENYGYTF.

The rearrangement uses TRBV10-3 and TRBJ1-2, with D perhaps TRBD1 (6 bases). Germline V gives CDR1 ENHRY, CDR2 SYGVKD. This CDR3 region has 13 residues. V lost 7 bases to trimming and J lost 2 bases, with 11 bases between them. CDR3 nucleotides: TGTGCCATCAACTTAGGACAGAACTATGGCTACACCTTC. Amino acids: CAINLGQNYGYTF.

As for this clone: This sample also contains other DNA sequences that code for the same CDR3. The V call is TRBV27, the J call TRBJ2-5; D perhaps matches TRBD1 (6 bases). Trimming stripped 6 bases from V and 5 bases from J, with 7 bases between. The CDR3 is made up of 11 amino acids. Germline lookup yields CDR1 MNHEY and CDR2 SMNVEV (reference sequence). The CDR3: CASSRGETQYF. CDR3 sequence (DNA): TGTGCCAGCAGCAGGGGTGAGACCCAGTACTTC.

The J gene is TRBJ1-1, the V gene TRBV27; TRBD1 might be the D (6 bases). This CDR3 has 13 residues. Germline V CDR1 and CDR2: MNHEY, SMNVEV (reference sequence). V was cut by 8 bases and J by 1 base, with 11 bases left in between. The CDR3 sequence is CASALGQNTEAFF. CDR3 DNA sequence: TGTGCCAGCGCCCTGGGACAGAACACTGAAGCTTTCTTT.

This clone was seen only a few times. The chain joins TRBV4-1 to TRBJ2-2; D is unresolved. The V end lost 2 bases, the J end lost 4 bases, and 8 bases lay between the germline ends. Per the germline V gene, CDR1 is MGHRA and CDR2 is YSYEKL. The CDR3 consists of 14 residues. CDR3 bases: TGCGCCAGCAGCCAAATCCAGTTCACCGGGGAGCTGTTTTTT. It is translated as CASSQIQFTGELFF.

The V and J genes are TRBV30 and TRBJ2-7; TRBD2 agrees at 7 bases. The germline V gene has CDR1 GTSNPN and CDR2 SVGIG (reference sequence). The V gene end was trimmed by 4 bases and the J gene end by 5 bases; junction bases not matched to a gene: 8. The CDR3 extends over 13 amino acids. CDR3 protein: CAWIGGGSHEQYF. The DNA of the CDR3 is TGTGCCTGGATAGGAGGCGGGAGCCACGAGCAGTACTTC.